The next 14 T cell receptor beta chains were all read from a single sample in a study of shared clonotypes between healthy human individuals. Sequencing was performed with immunoSEQ multiplex PCR; in TCRdb, only in-frame clones are kept and a portion is missing. The table has under 1,100,000 clones, approximately 78% seen once. Sequences were obtained from memory CD4+ T cells from PBMCs. Subset specified: CD45RA-negative fraction. These receptors were obtained from a man between 18 and 29 years old in good health. Some clones in this sample may be carry-over from other donors' samples.

The count of this clone is one. The genes are TRBV2 and TRBJ2-4; D assignment may be TRBD1 or TRBD2 (5 bases each). Per germline, CDR1 SNHLY and CDR2 FYNNEI. The V and J ends lost 0 bases and 6 bases respectively, with 15 bases between them. The CDR3 is made up of 16 amino acids. The CDR3, as DNA: TGTGCCAGCAGTGAAGCGGATAGGGGACCCTTAAACATTCAGTACTTC. Protein product: CASSEADRGPLNIQYF.

On this clone itself: An end of the junction differs from the germline gene, which may be a read error. The chain has TRBV7-9 and TRBJ2-6; TRBD1 might be the D (5 bases). The CDR3 has 17 amino acids. Germline values: CDR1 SEHNR, CDR2 FQNEAQ (reference sequence). The DNA of the CDR3 is TGTGCCAGCAGCCCCGGGCAGGCCGACTCTGGGGCCAACGCCCTGACTTTC. Translating it yields CASSPGQADSGANALTF.

V is TRBV15 and J is TRBJ1-1; maybe TRBD1 (5 bases). With 2 bases removed from V and 5 bases from J, the gap between germline ends came to 30 bases. The CDR3 has 20 residues. Germline CDR1 reads LNHNV; CDR2 reads YYDKDF (reference sequence). The CDR3 DNA reads TGTGCCACCAGCAGAAGCAGGTTCAGCTCGGGAGCAGAGGGGAGGACTGAAGCTTTCTTT. Residues: CATSRSRFSSGAEGRTEAFF.

The V gene is TRBV7-9, the J gene TRBJ1-5; D might be TRBD1 (5 bases). This CDR3 spans 16 amino acids. Deletions cut 2 bases from V and 6 bases from J, with 17 bases between. Germline CDR1 is SEHNR and CDR2 is FQNEAQ (reference sequence). The CDR3 here is CASSLWSQGEVQPQHF. The CDR3 bases are TGTGCCAGCAGCTTATGGAGTCAGGGTGAGGTTCAGCCCCAGCATTTT.

This chain joins TRBV19 and TRBJ2-5, with a weak D call TRBD2 (5 bases). The V gene lost 3 bases and the J gene lost 2 bases, with 13 bases spanning the gap. The CDR3 runs to 15 residues. Germline V lookup: CDR1 LNHDA, CDR2 SQIVND (reference sequence). This CDR3 is CASSISPSLQETQYF. The CDR3 DNA is TGTGCCAGTAGTATTAGTCCTAGCCTACAAGAGACCCAGTACTTC.

The chain has TRBV7-6 and TRBJ1-1; D gene uncertain. V was pared by 1 base and J by 0 bases, with 12 bases between. This CDR3 region has 16 residues. CDR1 and CDR2 (germline): SGHVS, FNYEAQ. The CDR3 region is CASSLEAPGMNTEAFF. The DNA for the CDR3 is TGTGCCAGCAGCTTAGAGGCCCCGGGGATGAACACTGAAGCTTTCTTT.

V and J are TRBV18 and TRBJ2-7; possibly TRBD2 for D (5 bases). The V end was cut by 6 bases, the J end by 3 bases, with 12 bases between. The CDR3 spans 13 residues. The germline V gene has CDR1 KGHSH and CDR2 LQKENI. CDR3 residues: CASSAAALYEQYF. CDR3 sequence (DNA): TGTGCCAGCTCCGCAGCGGCCCTCTACGAGCAGTACTTC.

The chain has TRBV28 and TRBJ2-7, with unresolved D. The CDR3 has 11 amino acids. From germline, CDR1 is MDHEN and CDR2 SYDVKM. V lost 5 bases, J lost 6 bases, and 8 bases lay in between. This CDR3 is CASSPLSEQYF. The CDR3, as DNA: TGTGCCAGCAGTCCCTTGTCCGAGCAGTACTTC. Based on the CDR3 plus reference TRBV28 and TRBJ2-7, the full variable domain is DVKVTQSSRYLVKRTGEKVFLECVQDMDHENMFWYRQDPGLGLRLIYFSYDVKMKEKGDIPEGYSVSREKKERFSLILESASTNQTSMYLCASSPLSEQYFGPGTRLTVT.

The rearrangement joins TRBV5-4 to TRBJ1-2, with D possibly being TRBD1 (5 bases). Trimming pared 0 bases from V and 4 bases from J, leaving 13 bases between. The V gene's germline CDR1 is SGHNT and CDR2 YYREEE (reference sequence). The CDR3 length is 15 residues. This CDR3 reads CASSLGGELGYGYTF. The CDR3, as DNA: TGTGCCAGCAGCTTGGGAGGGGAATTGGGCTATGGCTACACCTTC.

The chain employs TRBV10-3 and TRBJ2-1; TRBD2 aligns across 15 bases. Unmatched junction bases numbered 4, after V lost 2 bases and J lost 8 bases. CDR1 ENHRY and CDR2 SYGVKD come from the germline V gene. The CDR3 is 16 residues long. Here the CDR3 reads CAISEGLAGGGYEQFF. In nucleotides, the CDR3 is TGTGCCATCAGTGAGGGACTAGCGGGAGGGGGGTATGAGCAGTTCTTC.

V gene TRBV25-1 combines with J gene TRBJ2-5; D unclear. V was shortened by 0 bases and J by 1 base, with 9 bases between the two germline ends. CDR1 and CDR2 (germline): MGHDK, SYGVNS. The CDR3 is made up of 15 amino acids. The CDR3 nucleotides read TGTGCCAGCAGTGAATATAGCCTGCGCCAAGAGACCCAGTACTTC. Amino acids: CASSEYSLRQETQYF.

J is TRBJ2-7 and V is TRBV6-1; no firm D call. Per the germline V gene, CDR1 is MNHNS and CDR2 is SASEGT. The V end lost 7 bases, the J end lost 1 base, and 14 bases lay between the germline ends. This CDR3 is 14 amino acids long. The CDR3: CASTMAAASYEQYF. The CDR3 nucleotides are TGTGCCAGCACCATGGCGGCAGCTTCCTACGAGCAGTACTTC.

This clone was recorded many times. The chain carries TRBV10-3 and TRBJ1-5; D is ambiguous. Germline values: CDR1 ENHRY, CDR2 SYGVKD. This CDR3 is 12 amino acids long. The ends were cut back, 10 bases at V and 4 bases at J, with 11 bases in the middle. Written as DNA, the CDR3 is TGTGCCACCGGGGTGAATAATCAGCCCCAGCATTTT. Translating it yields CATGVNNQPQHF.

This chain connects TRBV5-1 to TRBJ1-2, with TRBD1 matching over 8 bases. Looked up from germline, CDR1 is SGHRS and CDR2 is YFSETQ. With V trimmed by 4 bases and J by 6 bases, 8 bases remained unmatched. The CDR3 is made up of 14 amino acids. CDR3: CASSRRGTGDGYTF. The DNA for the CDR3 is TGCGCCAGCAGCAGACGTGGGACAGGAGATGGCTACACCTTC.